Below are 30 T cell receptor beta chains sequenced from a single sample in a study of T cell responses to AZD1222 COVID-19 vaccine. The assay was immunoSEQ multiplex PCR, and TCRdb's table has in-frame clones only and misses some. The table lists 150,000 to 200,000 clones, 75% to 90% of them singletons, with around 2.5% in the top ten. The material was peripheral blood, obtained on day 0 of MenACWY control vaccination. All receptors derive from an adult in good health.

The gene calls are TRBV3-1 (or the pseudogene TRBV3-2) and TRBJ2-7, with TRBD2 matching over 9 bases. CDR1 and CDR2 from the germline V gene are LGHDT and YNNKEL (reference sequence). V was clipped by 6 bases and J by 2 bases; unmatched bases: 2. The CDR3 has 13 amino acids. The CDR3 spells CASRIAGAYEQYF. The CDR3 DNA is TGTGCCAGCAGAATAGCGGGAGCCTACGAGCAGTACTTC.

This chain links TRBV27 with TRBJ1-5, with a possible D match to TRBD1 (6 bases). The CDR3 has 15 residues. Germline CDR1 is MNHEY and CDR2 is SMNVEV (reference sequence). Trimming cost V 8 bases and J 3 bases, with 17 bases left between them. In DNA form, the CDR3 reads TGTGCCAGCGGCCCCGGGGGGGGCGACAATCAGCCCCAGCATTTT. As protein: CASGPGGGDNQPQHF.

The chain carries TRBV6-5 and TRBJ2-7; 14 bases align to TRBD2. Germline assignment: CDR1 MNHEY and CDR2 SVGAGI. V trimming: 4 bases; J trimming: 4 bases; junction bases outside the gene matches: 0. This CDR3 region has 14 residues. The chain's CDR3 is CASSWTSGRYEQYF. CDR3 nucleotides: TGTGCCAGCAGTTGGACTAGCGGGAGGTACGAGCAGTACTTC.

The genes are TRBV7-9 and TRBJ2-7, with 8 bases fitting TRBD1. This CDR3 spans 15 amino acids. V was pared by 4 bases and J by 1 base, with 6 bases of the junction left unmatched. Per germline, CDR1 SEHNR and CDR2 FQNEAQ (reference sequence). This CDR3 is CASSSDRASSYEQYF. The CDR3 DNA is TGTGCCAGCAGCTCGGACAGGGCGAGTTCCTACGAGCAGTACTTC.

V gene TRBV11-3 combines with J gene TRBJ2-7; 7 positions match TRBD1. The germline gives CDR1 SGHNT, CDR2 YENEEA. V trimming: 5 bases; J trimming: 2 bases; junction bases outside the gene matches: 6. The CDR3 sequence is 14 residues long. Written as DNA, the CDR3 is TGTGCCAGCAGCCACCGGGACAGCCCCTACGAGCAGTACTTC. Protein sequence: CASSHRDSPYEQYF.

A remark on this clone: Distinct nucleotide sequences in the sample also encode this CDR3. The V gene is TRBV27, the J gene TRBJ2-2; D call uncertain. Germline CDR1 and CDR2: MNHEY and SMNVEV (reference sequence). This CDR3 comprises 12 residues. Trimming shortened V by 3 bases and J by 4 bases, and 3 bases separated the two germline ends. The CDR3 coding sequence is TGTGCCAGCAGTTTCGGCACCGGGGAGCTGTTTTTT. It yields the protein CASSFGTGELFF.

V gene TRBV19 combines with J gene TRBJ2-7; TRBD1 matches at 8 bases. The length of the CDR3 is 12 residues. The V and J ends lost 9 bases and 5 bases, in that order; junction bases with no gene match: 6. CDR1 is LNHDA and CDR2 is SQIVND in the germline V gene (reference sequence). CDR3 amino acids: CASHTGGDEQYF. The CDR3 DNA reads as TGTGCCAGCCATACAGGGGGAGACGAGCAGTACTTC.

The chain joins TRBV19 to TRBJ2-1, with TRBD1 matching over 7 bases. The CDR3 extends over 15 amino acids. Germline V gives CDR1 LNHDA, CDR2 SQIVND (reference sequence). V gave up 5 bases and J gave up 0 bases; unmatched junction bases: 4. CDR3 in amino acids: CASSPDRASYNEQFF. In DNA form, the CDR3 reads TGTGCCAGTAGTCCTGACAGGGCCTCCTACAATGAGCAGTTCTTC.

The rearrangement links TRBV7-2 to TRBJ1-2; TRBD1 matches at 9 bases. The germline CDR1 and CDR2 sequences are SGHTA and FQGNSA. This CDR3 spans 16 amino acids. The junction had 7 bases not matched to a gene; V was cut back by 5 bases and J by 0 bases. The CDR3: CASSAGGTGPNYGYTF. DNA for the CDR3: TGTGCCAGCAGCGCAGGCGGGACAGGGCCTAACTATGGCTACACCTTC.

This chain links TRBV3-1 (or the pseudogene TRBV3-2) with TRBJ1-1; TRBD1 might be the D (6 bases). Germline V lookup: CDR1 LGHDT, CDR2 YNNKEL (reference sequence). Trimming took 1 base from V and 4 from J, leaving 13 bases between them. The CDR3 runs 15 residues. CDR3 amino acids: CASSQGSGAVTEAFF. CDR3 DNA: TGTGCCAGCAGCCAAGGGTCGGGGGCGGTCACTGAAGCTTTCTTT.

The rearrangement links TRBV28 to TRBJ2-3; 9 bases are a match to TRBD2. J gave up 0 bases and V 5 bases, and 9 bases lay outside the gene matches. This CDR3 comprises 17 residues. CDR1 and CDR2 (germline): MDHEN, SYDVKM. Here the CDR3 reads CASSPPSSGASTDTQYF. CDR3 coding DNA: TGTGCCAGCAGTCCCCCTTCTAGCGGGGCGAGCACAGATACGCAGTATTTT.

The chain combines TRBV27 with TRBJ1-4; D possibly corresponds to TRBD1 (5 bases). CDR3 length: 13 residues. CDR1 MNHEY and CDR2 SMNVEV come from the germline V gene (reference sequence). Trimming shortened V by 8 bases and J by 3 bases, and 10 bases separated the two germline ends. The chain's CDR3 is CASSGRANEKLFF. The DNA for the CDR3 is TGTGCCAGCTCAGGGAGGGCTAATGAAAAACTGTTTTTT.

This clone came up once. This rearrangement joins TRBV6-1 to TRBJ1-5, with D unresolved. V gave up 2 bases and J gave up 0 bases, with 5 bases separating them. The germline CDR1 and CDR2 sequences are MNHNS and SASEGT. This CDR3 has 14 residues. The chain's CDR3 is CASSETDSNQPQHF. The CDR3 DNA is TGTGCCAGCAGTGAAACAGATAGCAATCAGCCCCAGCATTTT.

The chain joins TRBV6-1 to TRBJ2-7; TRBD2 agrees at 14 bases. The CDR3 has 16 amino acids. Per germline, CDR1 MNHNS and CDR2 SASEGT. V lost 4 bases, J lost 4 bases, and 6 bases stayed unmatched. The CDR3 region is CASSGAGTSGSYEQYF. The CDR3 coding sequence is TGTGCCAGCAGTGGGGCGGGGACTAGCGGGAGTTACGAGCAGTACTTC.

The gene calls are TRBV12-3 or TRBV12-4 and TRBJ2-2; D is perhaps TRBD1 (5 bases). The V end lost 6 bases, the J end lost 4 bases, and 9 bases lay between the germline ends. The CDR3 totals 13 residues. The CDR3 loop reads CASRRQSTGELFF. CDR3 bases: TGTGCCAGCAGACGACAGTCCACCGGGGAGCTGTTTTTT.

This chain joins TRBV28 and TRBJ1-6; D is uncertain. Trimming left V 6 bases short and J 6 bases short, with 18 bases between. CDR1 MDHEN and CDR2 SYDVKM come from the germline V gene. The CDR3 runs to 16 residues. CDR3 DNA: TGTGCCAGCAGATCCACGTACAGTGAAGTTAATTCACCCCTCCACTTT. Translation gives CASRSTYSEVNSPLHF.

This clone was counted a single time. This chain joins TRBV3-1 (or the pseudogene TRBV3-2) and TRBJ2-7, with TRBD2 identical over 11 bases. This CDR3 contains 19 residues. The germline CDR1 and CDR2 sequences are LGHDT and YNNKEL (reference sequence). V shed 5 bases and J 2 bases; nucleotides not matched to a gene: 17. CDR3 sequence (DNA): TGTGCCAGCAGCTGGTCAGGGCTAGCGGGGGGCCCCGAACCCTACGAGCAGTACTTC. This gives the protein CASSWSGLAGGPEPYEQYF.

The V and J genes are TRBV5-1 and TRBJ2-2, with TRBD2 as a possible D gene (7 bases). V shed 4 bases and J shed 2 bases, with 15 bases lying between them. The CDR3 contains 16 residues. The germline CDR1 and CDR2 sequences are SGHRS and YFSETQ. The DNA for the CDR3 is TGCGCCAGCAGCACAGGGCGGGAGCGTAACACCGGGGAGCTGTTTTTT. Translation gives CASSTGRERNTGELFF.

The genes are TRBV5-4 and TRBJ2-7; TRBD2 matches 7 bases. Germline trimming cut 5 bases from V and 2 bases from J; bases unmatched to any gene: 7. This CDR3 comprises 14 residues. CDR1 is SGHNT and CDR2 is YYREEE in the germline V gene (reference sequence). CDR3 nucleotides: TGTGCCAGCAGTGGGGGAGGGACTACCTACGAGCAGTACTTC. This encodes CASSGGGTTYEQYF.

V and J are TRBV9 and TRBJ2-7; D is unresolved. The CDR3 extends over 15 amino acids. Germline assignment: CDR1 SGDLS and CDR2 YYNGEE. The V end was cut by 0 bases, the J end by 0 bases, with 10 bases between. For the CDR3, the DNA is TGTGCCAGCAGCGTAGGCAGCTTGAGCTCCTACGAGCAGTACTTC. Its translation is CASSVGSLSSYEQYF.

This chain links TRBV7-2 with TRBJ2-5, with TRBD2 matching over 7 bases. The germline CDR1 and CDR2 sequences are SGHTA and FQGNSA. V was pared by 7 bases and J by 5 bases, with 13 bases of the junction left unmatched. The CDR3 consists of 15 residues. The CDR3 protein is CASNLKGGWTETQYF. CDR3 DNA: TGTGCCAGCAATCTAAAGGGAGGGTGGACGGAGACCCAGTACTTC.

The gene calls are TRBV12-5 and TRBJ2-1; 8 bases are shared with TRBD2. CDR1 and CDR2 from the germline V gene are LGHNT and FRNRAP. This CDR3 is built from 14 residues. V dropped 6 bases and J dropped 10; count of bases not matched to a gene: 11. The CDR3, as DNA: TGTGCTAGTGGCCCATCGGGGGGGCTAGGAGAGCAGTTCTTC. It encodes CASGPSGGLGEQFF.

V and J are TRBV7-2 and TRBJ2-5; 8 bases agree with TRBD1. The CDR3 runs to 13 residues. J lost 4 bases, V lost 5 bases, and 3 bases had no gene match. Germline CDR1 reads SGHTA; CDR2 reads FQGNSA. The CDR3 loop is CASSQQGGETQYF. The CDR3 DNA is TGTGCCAGCAGCCAACAGGGGGGAGAGACCCAGTACTTC.

The rearrangement joins TRBV6-5 to TRBJ2-7; no definite D call. Deletions cut 5 bases from V and 4 bases from J, with 6 bases between. The CDR3 loop spans 11 amino acids. Germline V gene sequence: CDR1 MNHEY, CDR2 SVGAGI. CDR3: CASSNLYEQYF. CDR3 sequence (DNA): TGTGCCAGCAGTAACCTTTACGAGCAGTACTTC.

This rearrangement joins TRBV4-3 to TRBJ1-4, with a tentative D call TRBD1 (5 bases). The V gene's germline CDR1 is LGHNA and CDR2 YSLEER. The CDR3 is made up of 17 amino acids. Trimming took off 0 bases at V and 0 bases at J, with 11 bases between the two ends. As DNA, the CDR3 is TGCGCCAGCAGCCAAGAGGGGGACGGAGCAACTAATGAAAAACTGTTTTTT. Translated: CASSQEGDGATNEKLFF.

This clone appeared a few times. V is TRBV6-4 and J is TRBJ2-2; TRBD2 agrees at 8 bases. J gave up 4 bases and V 6 bases, and 7 bases lay outside the gene matches. From germline, CDR1 is MRHNA and CDR2 SNTAGT. This CDR3 contains 15 residues. For the CDR3, the DNA is TGTGCCAGCAGCCCCGGGACTAGGAGCACCGGGGAGCTGTTTTTT. It specifies CASSPGTRSTGELFF.

The CDR3 protein is CASIPQASGLYNEQFF. CDR3 bases: TGTGCCAGCATCCCCCAGGCTAGCGGGCTTTACAATGAGCAGTTCTTC. V gene TRBV7-9 combines with J gene TRBJ2-1, with 8 bases that match TRBD2. CDR3 length: 16 amino acids. Germline trimming cut 7 bases from V and 4 bases from J; bases unmatched to any gene: 12. The germline V gene encodes CDR1 SEHNR and CDR2 FQNEAQ (reference sequence). The variable domain in full, completed from reference TRBV7-9 and TRBJ2-1, reads DTGVSQNPRHKITKRGQNVTFRCDPISEHNRLYWYRQTLGQGPEFLTYFQNEAQLEKSRLLSDRFSAERPKGSFSTLEIQRTEQGDSAMYLCASIPQASGLYNEQFFGPGTRLTVL.

This CDR3 reads CATRGWAVNSPLHF. CDR3 DNA: TGTGCCACAAGGGGGTGGGCCGTAAATTCACCCCTCCACTTT. The chain joins TRBV28 to TRBJ1-6; D might be TRBD1 (6 bases). CDR1 and CDR2 from the germline V gene are MDHEN and SYDVKM. This CDR3 spans 14 amino acids. Trimming pared 10 bases from V and 7 bases from J, leaving 17 bases between.

The chain joins TRBV19 to TRBJ1-5; perhaps TRBD1 as D (6 bases). Trimming pared 7 bases from V and 0 bases from J, leaving 13 bases between. The CDR3 sequence is 15 residues long. Germline V lookup: CDR1 LNHDA, CDR2 SQIVND (reference sequence). This chain's CDR3 is CASTLDSYSNQPQHF. The DNA of the CDR3 is TGTGCCAGTACCTTGGACAGCTATAGCAATCAGCCCCAGCATTTT.

This chain connects TRBV11-2 to TRBJ1-1; 9 nucleotides align to TRBD1. Germline V gives CDR1 SGHAT, CDR2 FQNNGV. The CDR3 extends over 13 amino acids. Trimming at V came to 7 bases and at J to 8 bases, leaving 8 bases not matched to a gene. CDR3 residues: CASTRDREEEAFF. In DNA, the CDR3 is TGTGCCAGCACGAGGGACAGGGAAGAGGAAGCTTTCTTT.